This is a list of T cell receptor beta chains from one sample in a study of blood T cell repertoires in COVID-19. The assay was immunoSEQ multiplex PCR, and TCRdb's table has in-frame clones only and misses some. The profile shows roughly 160,000 clones, approximately 90% of them singletons. Sequencing was done on a sample of peripheral blood. The receptors stem from a woman aged 55-70 years who had recovered from COVID-19. CDR3s include the opening cysteine and the closing phenylalanine or tryptophan. A D gene is named only where the DNA matches it firmly. The size of a clone is reported for some rows only, either as once, few or many, or as a class for expanded clones.

TRBD2	TRBV24-1	TRBJ2-1	NA	CATSHPLAGGNEQFF	TGTGCCACCAGTCATCCACTAGCGGGGGGGAATGAGCAGTTCTTC
TRBD2	TRBV27	TRBJ2-1	NA	CASAPRSGGSYNEQFF	TGTGCCAGCGCCCCAAGGAGCGGGGGCTCCTACAATGAGCAGTTCTTC
TRBD1	TRBV7-8	TRBJ1-3	NA	CASSSDLGGGHSLGNTIYF	TGTGCCAGCAGTTCTGATTTAGGGGGCGGGCATTCGCTCGGAAACACCATATATTTT
TRBD1	TRBV28	TRBJ2-3	NA	CASSPVGTGDTDTQYF	TGTGCCAGCAGTCCCGTCGGCACAGGGGACACAGATACGCAGTATTTT
TRBD2	TRBV24-1	TRBJ2-2	NA	CATSGLADHTGELFF	TGTGCCACCAGTGGCCTAGCGGACCACACCGGGGAGCTGTTTTTT
NA	TRBV19	TRBJ1-3	NA	CASSKTKQGSGNTIYF	TGTGCCAGTAGCAAGACTAAACAGGGTTCTGGAAACACCATATATTTT
NA	TRBV7-9	TRBJ1-6	NA	CASSLSTGYNSPLHF	TGTGCCAGCAGCTTAAGTACCGGCTATAATTCACCCCTCCACTTT
NA	TRBV19	TRBJ2-5	NA	CASSLSRGQETQYF	TGTGCCAGTTCGCTGTCCCGGGGCCAAGAGACCCAGTACTTC
NA	TRBV28	TRBJ2-2	NA	CASTEPNTGELFF	TGTGCCAGCACAGAACCGAACACCGGGGAGCTGTTTTTT
TRBD1	TRBV10-3	TRBJ2-2	NA	CAISESPGTGGYTGELFF	TGTGCCATCAGTGAGTCTCCCGGGACAGGGGGTTACACCGGGGAGCTGTTTTTT
TRBD1	TRBV28	TRBJ2-7	few	CATYLQGGRGYEQYF	TGTGCCACATACTTACAGGGGGGTAGAGGCTACGAGCAGTACTTC
TRBD2	TRBV4-1	TRBJ2-7	few	CASSQTSGGAGEQYF	TGCGCCAGCAGCCAAACTAGCGGGGGGGCTGGCGAGCAGTACTTC
TRBD1	TRBV27	TRBJ2-7	NA	CASSLQGAAPYEQYF	TGTGCCAGCAGTCTACAGGGGGCGGCCCCCTACGAGCAGTACTTC
NA	TRBV4-2	TRBJ2-3	NA	CASSQELTRDLSTDTQYF	TGTGCCAGCAGCCAAGAGCTGACCCGGGACTTGAGCACAGATACGCAGTATTTT
NA	TRBV2	TRBJ2-3	NA	CASSEAGLRGGTDTQYF	TGTGCCAGCAGTGAAGCGGGCCTGAGGGGGGGAACAGATACGCAGTATTTT
TRBD1	TRBV2	TRBJ1-1	NA	CASSLTGGGNTEAFF	TGTGCCAGCAGCTTGACAGGGGGGGGAAACACTGAAGCTTTCTTT
NA	TRBV2	TRBJ1-2	once	CASSIIQDSNYGYTF	TGTGCCAGCAGTATAATACAGGATTCTAACTATGGCTACACCTTC
NA	TRBV5-1	TRBJ2-5	few	CASTDFQGWNTETQYF	TGCGCCAGCACCGACTTTCAGGGTTGGAATACGGAGACCCAGTACTTC
NA	TRBV9	TRBJ2-3	NA	CASSAERLGDTQYF	TGTGCCAGCAGCGCCGAACGACTAGGAGATACGCAGTATTTT
TRBD2	TRBV24-1	TRBJ2-2	once	CATSVAGLAVNTGELFF	TGTGCCACCAGTGTCGCCGGACTAGCGGTGAACACCGGGGAGCTGTTTTTT
NA	TRBV24-1	TRBJ2-1	once	CATSESNNEQFF	TGTGCCACCAGTGAGAGCAACAATGAGCAGTTCTTC
NA	TRBV29-1	TRBJ2-2	NA	CSGAAYTGELFF	TGCAGCGGCGCGGCTTACACCGGGGAGCTGTTTTTT
TRBD2	TRBV25-1	TRBJ2-3	NA	CASIKAGVPTDTQYF	TGTGCCAGCATCAAAGCGGGGGTCCCTACAGATACGCAGTATTTT
NA	TRBV5-1	TRBJ1-1	NA	CASSILPGNTEAFF	TGCGCCAGCAGCATCCTCCCGGGGAACACTGAAGCTTTCTTT
NA	TRBV5-1	TRBJ2-1	once	CASSQVQRALSNEQFF	TGCGCCAGCAGCCAGGTTCAGCGGGCGCTTAGCAATGAGCAGTTCTTC
TRBD2	TRBV15	TRBJ2-7	NA	CATSRDRTRAGEQYF	TGTGCCACCAGCAGAGATCGGACTAGAGCGGGCGAGCAGTACTTC
TRBD1	TRBV5-1	TRBJ1-2	NA	CASSMEGQGYGYTF	TGCGCCAGCAGCATGGAAGGACAGGGCTATGGCTACACCTTC
TRBD2	TRBV11-2	TRBJ2-1	NA	CASSFFGGGAGDEQFF	TGTGCCAGCAGCTTTTTCGGCGGGGGGGCAGGGGATGAGCAGTTCTTC